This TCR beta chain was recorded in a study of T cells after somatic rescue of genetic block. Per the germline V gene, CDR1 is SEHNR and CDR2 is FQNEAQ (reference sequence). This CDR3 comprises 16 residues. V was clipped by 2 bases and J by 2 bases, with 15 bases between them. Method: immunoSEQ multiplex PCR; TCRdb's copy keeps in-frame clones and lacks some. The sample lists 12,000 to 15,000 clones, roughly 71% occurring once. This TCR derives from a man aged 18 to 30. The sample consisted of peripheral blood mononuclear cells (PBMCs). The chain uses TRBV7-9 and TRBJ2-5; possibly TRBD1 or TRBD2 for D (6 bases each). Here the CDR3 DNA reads TGTGCCAGCAGCTTATGGGGGGCGGGGCTACAAGAGACCCAGTACTTC. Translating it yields CASSLWGAGLQETQYF.